This T cell receptor (beta chain) was retrieved from a study of regulatory T cells in long-lasting Graves disease. In building TCR beta libraries, iRepertoire HTBI primers were used together with Arm-PCR of CDR3 regions. TCRdb redid the calling of the multiplex PCR reads with MiXCR, one entry per CDR3 protein. The data hold 400,000 to 500,000 distinct CDR3 sequences, with over 14% observed a single time. Stated time point: newly diagnosed GD, antithyroid drugs for less than 3 months. PBMC-derived RNA was used for the TCR library. A volume of 9 to 9.5 milliliters of peripheral blood was collected in EDTA tubes. The V end was cut by 1 base, the J end by 4 bases, with 13 bases between. Germline CDR1 DFQATT, CDR2 SNEGSKA (reference sequence). The CDR3 has 15 amino acids. The same data also contributed to another study, on T cells in Graves' hyperthyroidism and ophthalmopathy. That source reports: Clinical symptoms, serum thyroxine, TRAb, thyroid ultrasound and orbital computed tomography established diagnosis. In the analysis, a 13 V-J model separated ophthalmopathy from stable hyperthyroidism.

The TCR originated in a woman in her thirties or forties with Graves disease. The sample here was peripheral blood mononuclear cells (PBMCs), taken at new diagnosis, from a patient treated with antithyroid drugs. This chain links TRBV20-1 with TRBJ2-2; D remains ambiguous. The CDR3 DNA reads TGCAGTGCTAGAGTAGGCCCCTGGGGCACCGGGGAGCTGTTTTTT. It specifies CSARVGPWGTGELFF.